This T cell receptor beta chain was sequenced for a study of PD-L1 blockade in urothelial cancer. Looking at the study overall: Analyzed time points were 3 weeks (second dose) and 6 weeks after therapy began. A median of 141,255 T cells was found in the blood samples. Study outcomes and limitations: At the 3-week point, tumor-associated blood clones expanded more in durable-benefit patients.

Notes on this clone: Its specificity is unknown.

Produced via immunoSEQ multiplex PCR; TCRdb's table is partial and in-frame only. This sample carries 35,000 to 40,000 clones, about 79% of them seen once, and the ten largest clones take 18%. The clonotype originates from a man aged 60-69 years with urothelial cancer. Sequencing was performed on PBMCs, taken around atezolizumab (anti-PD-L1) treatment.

CDR3 in amino acids: CASSLTGVTSGNTIYF. The CDR3 DNA reads as TGTGCCAGCAGCTTAACAGGGGTAACTTCAGGAAACACCATATATTTT. This chain uses TRBV7-2 with TRBJ1-3; 7 nucleotides align to TRBD1. The CDR3 totals 16 residues. The J segment lost 4 bases and the V segment lost 2 bases, leaving 8 bases of the junction unmatched. The germline gives CDR1 SGHTA, CDR2 FQGNSA. Combining the CDR3 with reference TRBV7-2 and TRBJ1-3 gives the whole variable domain GAGVSQSPSNKVTEKGKDVELRCDPISGHTALYWYRQSLGQGLEFLIYFQGNSAPDKSGLPSDRFSAERTGGSVSTLTIQRTQQEDSAVYLCASSLTGVTSGNTIYFGEGSWLTVV.